This TCR beta chain was obtained from a study of T-cell reconstitution after alpha-beta-depleted transplantation in children. Whole-study results and caveats: The study reportedly traced alpha-beta T cells about two months after transplant to several hundred expanded graft clones. Newly produced T cells mostly accounted for T-cell counts and diversity one year post-transplant. Surviving recipient T cells and thymic progenitors produced the high day-60 TCRbeta diversity seen in some patients.

The CDR3 consists of 12 residues. Trimming stripped 3 bases from V and 9 bases from J, with 12 bases between. TCRbeta library construction was performed incorporating unique molecular identifiers. TCRdb re-called the PCR reads through MiXCR, storing one row per CDR3 protein. The profile shows hundreds of thousands of distinct CDR3 sequences, 10% to 15% of them singletons. Many counts were recorded for this clonotype. The target antigen is unknown. The chain couples TRBV12-3 or TRBV12-4 to TRBJ2-7; maybe TRBD2 (7 bases). The material sequenced was PBMCs, mostly from graft donor cells, taken 360 days after TCRalphabeta/CD19-depleted stem cell transplant. The clonotype originates from a male patient younger than 18 who had a stem cell transplant for acute myeloid leukemia, so the T cells may come from the graft donor. The CDR3 DNA sequence: TGTGCCAGCAGTTTGGCGGGGGCGGGGCAGTACTTC. Protein: CASSLAGAGQYF.